This TCR beta chain originates from a study of cytomegalovirus exposure and HLA in healthy donors. Whole-study results and caveats: In a later analysis, across HLA loci, associated TCR counts were highest for DRB1, lowest for HLA-C. An analysis done earlier found most TCR beta V segments productive about 87% or about 30% of the time.

Remarks on this clone: Its antigen is unidentified.

The V gene's germline CDR1 is LNHDA and CDR2 SQIVND (reference sequence). The CDR3 extends over 17 amino acids. 13 Jbeta primers and 60 Vbeta primers were used for the PCR. Original processing notes: Unique TCR beta chains totaled roughly 80 million in a later count, with approximately 11 million of them shared. Some clones are missing from TCRdb's copy, which holds only in-frame ones; the method was immunoSEQ multiplex PCR. V and J calls and clone size come straight from that table; D and trimming were deduced from the DNA. The sample gives about 89,000 clones, under 80% of which show up once; around 1.4% is in the top ten.

The receptor's source is a male donor in good health and CMV-seronegative. The sample taken for sequencing was PBMCs. The chain employs TRBV19 and TRBJ2-5; TRBD2 aligns across 13 bases. TRBJ2-7 matches the DNA end more closely, so the J call is doubtful. DNA for the CDR3: TGTGCCAGTAGCCACACTAGCGGGAGGGCCCGTCTCGGCGAGCAGTACTTC. This codes for CASSHTSGRARLGEQYF.